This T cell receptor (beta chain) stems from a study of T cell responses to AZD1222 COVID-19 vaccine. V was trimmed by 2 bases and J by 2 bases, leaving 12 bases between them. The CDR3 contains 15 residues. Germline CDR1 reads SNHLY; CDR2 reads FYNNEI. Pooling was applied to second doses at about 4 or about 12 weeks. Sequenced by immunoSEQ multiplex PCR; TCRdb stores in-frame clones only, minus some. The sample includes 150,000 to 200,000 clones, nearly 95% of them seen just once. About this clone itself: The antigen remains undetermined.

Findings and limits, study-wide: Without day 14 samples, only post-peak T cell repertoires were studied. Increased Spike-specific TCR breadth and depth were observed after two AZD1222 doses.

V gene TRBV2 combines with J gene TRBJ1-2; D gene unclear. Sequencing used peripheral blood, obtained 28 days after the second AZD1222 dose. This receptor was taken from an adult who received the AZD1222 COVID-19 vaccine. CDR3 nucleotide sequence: TGTGCCAGCAGTGAACAGGCAGGCTCAAACTATGGCTACACCTTC. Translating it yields CASSEQAGSNYGYTF.